This TCR beta chain comes out of a study of Tregs in tolerant kidney transplant recipients. V lost 5 bases to trimming and J lost 3 bases; unmatched junction nucleotides: 9. CDR3 length: 15 amino acids. Germline CDR1 reads MNHEY; CDR2 reads SVGAGI. This clone was picked up one time. Thawed PBMCs were FACS-sorted into unstimulated CD4+CD25+CD127- regulatory T cells, CD4+CD25- non-regulatory cells, CD4 and CD8 cells. Here immunoSEQ multiplex PCR was the method, and the copy in TCRdb shows in-frame clones only, minus some. Of about 120,000 clones in the sample, roughly 92% are singletons; the top ten hold over 0.5%.

The receptor was isolated from a human donor in good health. The chain recombines TRBV6-5 with TRBJ2-5, with 7 nucleotides matching TRBD1. Sequenced material: CD4+ T cells from blood. The CDR3 here is CASSAWTGGKETQYF. DNA of the CDR3: TGTGCCAGCAGTGCCTGGACAGGTGGAAAAGAGACCCAGTACTTC.